This T cell receptor (beta chain) was recovered during a study of blood T cell repertoires in COVID-19. Study background: The United States, Italy and Spain supplied acute and convalescent COVID-19 samples. The cDNA or gDNA used as material had been derived from T cells, B-cell-depleted T cells, or PBMCs.

The Seattle site enrolled patients during active infection and followed them longitudinally. The CDR3 spans 14 residues. With 4 bases removed from V and 4 bases from J, the gap between germline ends came to 13 bases. Germline V CDR1 and CDR2: SGHDN, FVKESK. In the original workflow: Researchers report that nucleated cell counts were estimated from reference gene primer amplification. Sequencing was performed with immunoSEQ multiplex PCR; in TCRdb, only in-frame clones are kept and a portion is missing. V, J and clone size are those of that table, while D and trimming were read from the DNA. The top ten clones hold roughly 2.5% of a sample with around 130,000 clones, about 85% of them seen once.

The chain recombines TRBV14 with TRBJ2-5; D is perhaps TRBD2 (6 bases). Sequences were obtained from peripheral blood. This sequence was found in a human donor with COVID-19, enrolled during active disease. The donor label of this sample is uncertain. CDR3 sequence reads: CASSLSAGAETQYF. The CDR3, as DNA: TGTGCCAGCAGCCTTTCAGCGGGTGCAGAGACCCAGTACTTC.